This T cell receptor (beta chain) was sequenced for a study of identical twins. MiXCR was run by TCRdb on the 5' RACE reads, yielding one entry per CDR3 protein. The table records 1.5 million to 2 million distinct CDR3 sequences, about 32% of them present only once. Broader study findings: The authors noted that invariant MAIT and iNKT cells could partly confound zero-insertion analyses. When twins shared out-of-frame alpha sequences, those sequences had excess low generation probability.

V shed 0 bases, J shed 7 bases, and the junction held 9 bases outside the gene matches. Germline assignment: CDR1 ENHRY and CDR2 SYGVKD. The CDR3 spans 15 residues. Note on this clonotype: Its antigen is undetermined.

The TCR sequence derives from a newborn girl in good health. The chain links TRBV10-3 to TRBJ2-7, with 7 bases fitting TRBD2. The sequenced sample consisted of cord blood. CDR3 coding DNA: TGTGCCATCAGTGAGTCACTCCGGACTAGTTGGGAGCAGTACTTC. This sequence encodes CAISESLRTSWEQYF.